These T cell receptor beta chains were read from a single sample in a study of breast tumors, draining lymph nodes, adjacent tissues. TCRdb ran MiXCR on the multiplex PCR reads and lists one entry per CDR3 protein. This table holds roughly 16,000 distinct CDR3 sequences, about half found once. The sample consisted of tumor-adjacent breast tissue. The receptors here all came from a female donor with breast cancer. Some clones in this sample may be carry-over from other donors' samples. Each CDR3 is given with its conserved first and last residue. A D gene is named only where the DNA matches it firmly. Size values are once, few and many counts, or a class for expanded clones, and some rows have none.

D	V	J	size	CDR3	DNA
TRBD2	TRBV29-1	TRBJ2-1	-	CSVDLSGGGNEQFF	TGCAGCGTTGATCTTAGCGGGGGTGGCAATGAGCAGTTCTTC
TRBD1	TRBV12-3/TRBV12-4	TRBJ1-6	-	CASSLGTGRSPLHF	TGTGCCAGCAGCCTCGGGACAGGGCGGTCACCCCTCCACTTT
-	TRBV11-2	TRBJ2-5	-	CASSWGGGAGETQYF	TGTGCCAGCAGCTGGGGAGGGGGCGCGGGAGAGACCCAGTACTTC
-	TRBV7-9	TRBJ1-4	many	CASSKYSLGVGPGEKLFF	TGTGCCAGCAGCAAATACAGCCTAGGTGTTGGGCCCGGGGAAAAACTGTTTTTT
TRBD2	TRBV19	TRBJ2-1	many	CASKLAGINNEQFF	TGTGCCAGTAAACTAGCGGGTATCAACAATGAGCAGTTCTTC
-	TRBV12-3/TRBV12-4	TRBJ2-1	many	CASSFLPGPNEQFF	TGTGCCAGCAGTTTCCTCCCTGGGCCCAATGAGCAGTTCTTC
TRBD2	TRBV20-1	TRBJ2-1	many	CSAPRLAASYNEQFF	TGCAGTGCTCCCCGACTAGCGGCTTCCTACAATGAGCAGTTCTTC
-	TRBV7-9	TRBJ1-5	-	CASSPGGDRSNQPQHF	TGTGCCAGCAGCCCCGGGGGAGACCGATCAAATCAGCCCCAGCATTTT
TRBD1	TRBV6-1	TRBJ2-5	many	CASSELKTGGGETQYF	TGTGCCAGCAGTGAATTAAAGACAGGGGGAGGAGAGACCCAGTACTTC
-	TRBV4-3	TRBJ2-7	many	CASSQDAGIWYEQYF	TGCGCCAGCAGCCAAGACGCAGGGATTTGGTACGAGCAGTACTTC
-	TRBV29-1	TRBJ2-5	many	CSAVTGLGETQYF	TGCAGCGCCGTGACGGGATTAGGGGAGACCCAGTACTTC
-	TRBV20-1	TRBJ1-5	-	CSARDRNQPQHF	TGCAGTGCTAGAGATCGGAATCAGCCCCAGCATTTT
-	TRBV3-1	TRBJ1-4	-	CASSRGNEKLFF	TGTGCCAGCAGTCGCGGTAATGAGAAACTGTTTTTT
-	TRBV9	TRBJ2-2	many	CASSVDFFTGELFF	TGTGCCAGCAGCGTAGACTTCTTCACCGGGGAGCTGTTTTTT
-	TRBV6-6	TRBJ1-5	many	CASSRECRQPQHF	TGTGCCAGCAGCAGAGAATGCCGTCAGCCCCAGCATTTT
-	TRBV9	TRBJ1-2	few	CASSGENRDGYTF	TGTGCCAGCAGCGGGGAAAACAGGGATGGCTACACCTTC
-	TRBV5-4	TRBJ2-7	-	CASSLQGERYEQYF	TGTGCCAGCAGCTTACAGGGTGAGCGGTACGAGCAGTACTTC
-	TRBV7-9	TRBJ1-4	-	CASSLESKLNEKLFF	TGTGCCAGCAGCTTAGAATCCAAGCTAAATGAAAAACTGTTTTTT
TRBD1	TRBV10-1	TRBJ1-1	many	CASSVGGARTEAFF	TGCGCCAGCAGCGTAGGGGGCGCGAGGACTGAAGCTTTCTTT
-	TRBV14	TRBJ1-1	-	CASSQTRSNTEAFF	TGTGCCAGCAGCCAAACGAGGTCTAACACTGAAGCTTTCTTT
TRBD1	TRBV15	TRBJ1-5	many	CATSDRDRGHQPQHF	TGTGCCACCAGCGACCGGGACAGGGGGCATCAGCCCCAGCATTTT
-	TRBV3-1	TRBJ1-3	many	CASSQEGGRGHTIYF	TGTGCCAGCAGCCAAGAAGGAGGACGCGGGCACACCATATATTTT
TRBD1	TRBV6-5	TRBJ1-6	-	CASSRQGPDSPLHF	TGTGCCAGCAGTCGACAGGGGCCTGATTCACCCCTCCACTTT
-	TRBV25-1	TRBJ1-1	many	CASSQGRITEAFF	TGTGCCAGCAGTCAGGGGAGGATAACTGAAGCTTTCTTT
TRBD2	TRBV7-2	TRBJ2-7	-	CASSLNLGRAYEQYF	TGTGCCAGCAGTCTAAACTTAGGGAGGGCCTACGAGCAGTACTTC
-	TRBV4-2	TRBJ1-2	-	CASSQGQYGYTF	TGTGCCAGCAGCCAAGGCCAGTATGGCTACACCTTC
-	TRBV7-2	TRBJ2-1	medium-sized	CASSFGGENEQFF	TGTGCCAGCAGCTTCGGCGGGGAAAATGAGCAGTTCTTC
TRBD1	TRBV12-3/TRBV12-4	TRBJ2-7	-	CASSPGQGFYEQYF	TGTGCCAGCAGTCCGGGACAGGGGTTCTACGAGCAGTACTTC
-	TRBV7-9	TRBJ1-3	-	CASSRGILPGNTIYF	TGTGCCAGCAGCAGGGGCATCCTCCCCGGAAACACCATATATTTT
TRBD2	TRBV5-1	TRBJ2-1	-	CASSYSGATYNEQFF	TGCGCCAGCAGTTATAGCGGGGCTACGTACAATGAGCAGTTCTTC
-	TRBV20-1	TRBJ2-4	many	CSASGPLGNPKNIQYF	TGCAGTGCTAGCGGGCCCTTAGGGAACCCAAAAAACATTCAGTACTTC
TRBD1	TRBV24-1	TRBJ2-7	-	CATSASWDRAYEQYF	TGTGCCACCAGTGCCTCCTGGGACAGAGCCTACGAGCAGTACTTC